This T cell receptor (beta chain) emerged from a study of identifying expanded T cells in peripheral blood. Healthy donors had no documented immune events, such as infections, while sampled. Clones were read by immunoSEQ multiplex PCR, and TCRdb kept only the in-frame ones, dropping some. In the table there are about 94,000 clones, approximately 91% of which are singletons. Between the trimmed V and J ends, which lost 1 base and 4 bases, there was a span of 16 bases. CDR3 length: 16 amino acids. The germline V gene has CDR1 MNHNS and CDR2 SASEGT. Broader study findings: Approximately 2-week clone count variance significantly increased as total template count grew. Over around two and four weeks, about 15 and 19 clones changed, versus roughly 1.2 between replicates.

Regarding this clone: Its antigen remains unknown.

This TCR was recovered from a person between 18 and 75 years old in good health. V and J are TRBV6-1 and TRBJ1-1, with D possibly matching TRBD1 (5 bases). The sample comprised blood. The CDR3 region is CASSEGIRGLGTEAFF. DNA for the CDR3: TGTGCCAGCAGTGAAGGGATACGGGGGTTGGGCACTGAAGCTTTCTTT.